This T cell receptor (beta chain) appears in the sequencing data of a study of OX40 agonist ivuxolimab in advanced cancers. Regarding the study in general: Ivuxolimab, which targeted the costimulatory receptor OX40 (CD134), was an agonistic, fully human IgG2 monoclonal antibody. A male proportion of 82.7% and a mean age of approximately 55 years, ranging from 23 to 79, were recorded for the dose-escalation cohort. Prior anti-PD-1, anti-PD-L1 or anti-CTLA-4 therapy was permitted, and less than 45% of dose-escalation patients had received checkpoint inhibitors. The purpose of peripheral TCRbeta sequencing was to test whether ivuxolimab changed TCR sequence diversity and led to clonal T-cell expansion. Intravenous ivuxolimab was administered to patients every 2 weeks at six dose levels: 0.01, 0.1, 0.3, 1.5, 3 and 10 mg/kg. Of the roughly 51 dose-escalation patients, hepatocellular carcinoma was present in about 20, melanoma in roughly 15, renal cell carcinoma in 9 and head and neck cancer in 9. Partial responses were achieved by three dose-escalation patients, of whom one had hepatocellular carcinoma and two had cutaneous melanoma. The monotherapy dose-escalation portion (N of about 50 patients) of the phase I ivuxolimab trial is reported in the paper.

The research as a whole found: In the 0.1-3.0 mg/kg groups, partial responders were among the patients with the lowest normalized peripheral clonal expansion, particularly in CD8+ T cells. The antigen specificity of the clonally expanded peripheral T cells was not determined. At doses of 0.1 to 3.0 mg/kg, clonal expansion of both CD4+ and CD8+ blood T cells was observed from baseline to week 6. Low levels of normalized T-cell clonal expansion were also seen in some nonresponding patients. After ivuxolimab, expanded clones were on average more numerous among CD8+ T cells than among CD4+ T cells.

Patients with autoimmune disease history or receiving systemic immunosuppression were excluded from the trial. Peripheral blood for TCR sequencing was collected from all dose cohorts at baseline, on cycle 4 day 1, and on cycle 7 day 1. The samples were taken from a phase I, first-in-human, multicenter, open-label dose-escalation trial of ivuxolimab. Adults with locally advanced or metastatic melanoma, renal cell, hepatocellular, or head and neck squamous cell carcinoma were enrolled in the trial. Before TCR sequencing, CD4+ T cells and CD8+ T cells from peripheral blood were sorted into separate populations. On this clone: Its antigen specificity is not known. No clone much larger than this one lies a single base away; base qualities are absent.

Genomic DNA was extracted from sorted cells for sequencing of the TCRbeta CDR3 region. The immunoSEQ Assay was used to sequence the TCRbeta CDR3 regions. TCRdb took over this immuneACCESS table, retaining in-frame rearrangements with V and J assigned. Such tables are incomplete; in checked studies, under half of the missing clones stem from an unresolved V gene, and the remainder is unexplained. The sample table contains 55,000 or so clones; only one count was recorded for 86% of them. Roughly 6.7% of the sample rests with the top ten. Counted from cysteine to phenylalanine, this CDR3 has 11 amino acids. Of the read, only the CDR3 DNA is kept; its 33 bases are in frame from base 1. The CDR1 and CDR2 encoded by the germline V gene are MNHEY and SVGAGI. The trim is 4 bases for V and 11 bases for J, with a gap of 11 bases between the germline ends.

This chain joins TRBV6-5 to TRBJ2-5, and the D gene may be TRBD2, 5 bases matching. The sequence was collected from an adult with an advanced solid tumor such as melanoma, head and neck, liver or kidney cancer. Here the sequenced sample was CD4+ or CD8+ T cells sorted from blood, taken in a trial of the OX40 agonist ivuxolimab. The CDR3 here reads CASSSEREQYF. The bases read TGTGCCAGCAGTTCGGAGAGGGAGCAGTACTTC.